The 2 T cell receptor beta chains reported below all come from one sample, sequenced in a study of blood T cells in healthy people across ages. Then a second PCR, running about 7 to 11 cycles, was carried out with a sample-barcoded 5' primer and a J-beta primer mix. TCRdb re-called the 5' RACE reads with MiXCR, one entry per CDR3 protein. The sample has under 950,000 distinct CDR3 sequences, about a fifth seen once. The sequenced sample consisted of blood. These receptors all come from an older man in good health.

V is TRBV3-1 and J is TRBJ2-5, with 7 bases that match TRBD2. The J call may not be correct, given that the DNA end is closer to TRBJ2-7. The CDR3 runs 15 residues. Per germline, CDR1 LGHDT and CDR2 YNNKEL (reference sequence). The DNA of the CDR3 is TGTGCCAGCAGCCAAGAACCGCGGGGGAACTACGAGCAGTACTTC. It specifies CASSQEPRGNYEQYF.

This clonotype was recorded a few times. The rearrangement uses TRBV12-3 or TRBV12-4 and TRBJ2-1, with 10 bases aligning to TRBD2. The CDR3 is made up of 14 amino acids. The V and J ends lost 1 base and 9 bases, in that order; junction bases with no gene match: 3. The CDR3 spells CASSLVGLAFEQFF. The CDR3 DNA sequence: TGTGCCAGCAGTTTAGTGGGACTAGCGTTTGAGCAGTTCTTC.